This entry lists 14 T cell receptor beta chains sequenced from one sample in a study of blood T cell repertoires in COVID-19. Here immunoSEQ multiplex PCR was the method, and the copy in TCRdb shows in-frame clones only, minus some. The sample yields some 310,000 clones, around 87% seen once. Sequenced: peripheral blood. The receptors come from a middle-aged woman with COVID-19, enrolled during active disease.

This rearrangement joins TRBV11-2 to TRBJ1-4; possibly TRBD1 for D (5 bases). Trimming took 5 bases from V and 0 from J, leaving 16 bases between them. CDR1 and CDR2 (germline): SGHAT, FQNNGV. This CDR3 region has 17 residues. The CDR3: CASSVDNFRATNEKLFF. CDR3 sequence (DNA): TGTGCCAGCAGCGTGGACAATTTTCGTGCAACTAATGAAAAACTGTTTTTT.

This clone was counted once. The CDR3 region is CASTAESYEQYF. The CDR3 DNA follows: TGTGCCAGCACGGCGGAATCCTACGAGCAGTACTTC. The chain recombines TRBV6-5 with TRBJ2-7, with D hard to call. Looked up from germline, CDR1 is MNHEY and CDR2 is SVGAGI. CDR3 length: 12 residues. V lost 7 bases and J lost 1, with 8 bases in between.

V gene TRBV15 combines with J gene TRBJ1-1; the D gene is possibly TRBD1 (6 bases). V shed 1 base and J shed 5 bases, with 17 bases lying between them. In germline, CDR1 is LNHNV, CDR2 YYDKDF (reference sequence). The length of the CDR3 is 16 residues. CDR3 in DNA: TGTGCCACCAGCAGAGCCGTCGGCAGGGGAACGACTGAAGCTTTCTTT. Its protein product is CATSRAVGRGTTEAFF.

This chain uses TRBV6-5 with TRBJ2-7; possible D gene TRBD2, 5 bases. The CDR3 spans 16 residues. Germline V CDR1 and CDR2: MNHEY, SVGAGI. With 0 bases removed from V and 5 bases from J, the gap between germline ends came to 17 bases. The CDR3 sequence: CASSYSVLPGLNEQYF. The CDR3 DNA reads TGTGCCAGCAGTTACTCGGTACTCCCGGGGTTGAACGAGCAGTACTTC.

This clone was seen a single time. V usage is TRBV28 and J usage is TRBJ2-7; maybe TRBD2 (5 bases). The germline gives CDR1 MDHEN, CDR2 SYDVKM. The CDR3 has 15 residues. The V gene lost 5 bases and the J gene lost 6 bases, with 20 bases spanning the gap. Here the CDR3 reads CASSPSRTRKGEQYF. The CDR3 region has the DNA TGTGCCAGCAGTCCCTCTCGGACTCGCAAGGGCGAGCAGTACTTC.

The chain recombines TRBV19 with TRBJ2-4; 7 positions agree with TRBD1. The CDR3 has 17 amino acids. Germline V gives CDR1 LNHDA, CDR2 SQIVND (reference sequence). V gave up 4 bases and J gave up 0 bases; unmatched junction bases: 9. This chain's CDR3 is CASSTPWTGIAKNIQYF. CDR3 nucleotide sequence: TGTGCCAGTAGTACCCCCTGGACAGGTATAGCCAAAAACATTCAGTACTTC.

The chain employs TRBV30 and TRBJ1-1, with 9 bases aligning to TRBD1. Germline V gene sequence: CDR1 GTSNPN, CDR2 SVGIG (reference sequence). The CDR3 extends over 15 amino acids. Trimming cost V 2 bases and J 5 bases; bases outside gene matches: 9. The CDR3 sequence: CAWSLRQGGRTEAFF. The CDR3 DNA is TGTGCCTGGAGTCTTAGACAGGGGGGGAGGACTGAAGCTTTCTTT.

J is TRBJ2-3 and V is TRBV7-9; 7 bases are a match to TRBD1. The CDR3 contains 16 residues. V gave up 2 bases and J gave up 0 bases; unmatched junction bases: 5. The germline CDR1 and CDR2 sequences are SEHNR and FQNEAQ (reference sequence). CDR3 nucleotides: TGTGCCAGCAGCTTAAAGTTGGGACAGAGCACAGATACGCAGTATTTT. Residues: CASSLKLGQSTDTQYF.

About this clone: This likely reflects a read error, since a far larger clone is one base away. The chain links TRBV7-2 to TRBJ1-5; perhaps TRBD1 as D (5 bases). V dropped 2 bases and J dropped 0 bases, with 8 bases sitting between them. The CDR3 length is 15 residues. Per germline, CDR1 SGHTA and CDR2 FQGNSA. The CDR3 here is CASSLQGYSNQPQHF. The DNA of the CDR3 is TGTGCCAGCAGCTTACAGGGTTATAGCAATCAGCCCCAGCATTTT. Supplemented by reference TRBV7-2 and TRBJ1-5, the full variable domain reads GAGVSQSPSNKVTEKGKDVELRCDPISGHTALYWYRQSLGQGLEFLIYFQGNSAPDKSGLPSDRFSAERTGGSVSTLTIQRTQQEDSAVYLCASSLQGYSNQPQHFGDGTRLSIL.

This clone was seen a handful of times. The chain joins TRBV19 to TRBJ2-7, with 8 bases identical to TRBD1. Germline assignment: CDR1 LNHDA and CDR2 SQIVND (reference sequence). The CDR3 runs 15 residues. V gave up 5 bases and J gave up 2 bases; unmatched junction bases: 8. The chain's CDR3 is CASSPRTGFTYEQYF. CDR3 DNA: TGTGCCAGTAGTCCCCGGACAGGGTTTACCTACGAGCAGTACTTC. The full variable domain, rest sourced from reference TRBV19 and TRBJ2-7, is DGGITQSPKYLFRKEGQNVTLSCEQNLNHDAMYWYRQDPGQGLRLIYYSQIVNDFQKGDIAEGYSVSREKKESFPLTVTSAQKNPTAFYLCASSPRTGFTYEQYFGPGTRLTVT.

J is TRBJ1-1 and V is TRBV19, with a possible D match to TRBD1 (6 bases). CDR1 and CDR2 from the germline V gene are LNHDA and SQIVND (reference sequence). V lost 1 base and J lost 0, with 9 bases in between. The CDR3 length is 15 residues. CDR3 amino acids: CASSIVGQMNTEAFF. In DNA, the CDR3 is TGTGCCAGTAGTATAGTGGGACAAATGAACACTGAAGCTTTCTTT.

CDR3 residues: CASSLGGGTEAFF. In DNA form, the CDR3 reads TGTGCCAGCAGTTTAGGGGGGGGCACTGAAGCTTTCTTT. V gene TRBV12-3 or TRBV12-4 combines with J gene TRBJ1-1; a weak D match, TRBD1 (5 bases). Trimming cost V 1 base and J 4 bases, with 7 bases left between them. The CDR3 extends over 13 amino acids.

The chain is built from TRBV3-1 (or the pseudogene TRBV3-2) and TRBJ1-1; D is uncertain. CDR3 length: 15 residues. V was cut by 1 base and J by 0 bases, with 9 bases left in between. Germline V gives CDR1 LGHDT, CDR2 YNNKEL (reference sequence). The CDR3 loop is CASSQAPAVNTEAFF. CDR3 in DNA: TGTGCCAGCAGCCAAGCTCCGGCGGTGAACACTGAAGCTTTCTTT.

The J gene is TRBJ2-7, the V gene TRBV29-1; 7 positions match TRBD1. This CDR3 has 17 amino acids. V trimming: 4 bases; J trimming: 5 bases; junction bases outside the gene matches: 20. Germline CDR1 is SQVTM and CDR2 is ANQGSEA. CDR3 residues: CSVVGGLGGLNRDEQYF. CDR3 bases: TGCAGCGTTGTTGGAGGTTTAGGGGGCCTGAACAGGGACGAGCAGTACTTC.